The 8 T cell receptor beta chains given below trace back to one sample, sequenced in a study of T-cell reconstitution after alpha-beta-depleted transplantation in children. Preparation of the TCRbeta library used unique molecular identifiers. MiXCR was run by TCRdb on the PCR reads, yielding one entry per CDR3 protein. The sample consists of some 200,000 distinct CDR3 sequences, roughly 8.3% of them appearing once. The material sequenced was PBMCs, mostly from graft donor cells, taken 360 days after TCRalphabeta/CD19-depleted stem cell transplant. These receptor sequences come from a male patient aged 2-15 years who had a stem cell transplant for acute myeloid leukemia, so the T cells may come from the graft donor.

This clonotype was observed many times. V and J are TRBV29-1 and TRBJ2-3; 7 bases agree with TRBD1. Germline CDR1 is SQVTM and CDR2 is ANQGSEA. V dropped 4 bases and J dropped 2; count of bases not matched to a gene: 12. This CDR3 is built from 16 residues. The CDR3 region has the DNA TGCAGCGTTGCACCAGCCCGGGACAGAGACACAGATACGCAGTATTTT. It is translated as CSVAPARDRDTDTQYF.

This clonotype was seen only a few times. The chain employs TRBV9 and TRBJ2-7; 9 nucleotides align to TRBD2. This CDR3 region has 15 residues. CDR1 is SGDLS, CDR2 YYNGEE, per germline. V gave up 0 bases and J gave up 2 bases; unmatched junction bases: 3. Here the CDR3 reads CASSVGSSGAYEQYF. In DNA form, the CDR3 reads TGTGCCAGCAGCGTAGGCTCTAGCGGGGCCTACGAGCAGTACTTC.

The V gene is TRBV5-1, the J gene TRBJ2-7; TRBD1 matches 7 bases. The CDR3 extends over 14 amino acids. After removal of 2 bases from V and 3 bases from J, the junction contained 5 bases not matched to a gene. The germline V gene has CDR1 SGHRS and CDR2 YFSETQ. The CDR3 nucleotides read TGCGCCAGCAGCTTAATTGGACAGGACTACGAGCAGTACTTC. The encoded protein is CASSLIGQDYEQYF.

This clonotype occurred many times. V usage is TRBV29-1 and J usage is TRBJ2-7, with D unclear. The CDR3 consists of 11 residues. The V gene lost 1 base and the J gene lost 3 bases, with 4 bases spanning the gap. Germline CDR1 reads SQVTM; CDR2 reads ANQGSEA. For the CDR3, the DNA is TGCAGCGTTGAAGGAGACTACGAGCAGTACTTC. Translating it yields CSVEGDYEQYF.

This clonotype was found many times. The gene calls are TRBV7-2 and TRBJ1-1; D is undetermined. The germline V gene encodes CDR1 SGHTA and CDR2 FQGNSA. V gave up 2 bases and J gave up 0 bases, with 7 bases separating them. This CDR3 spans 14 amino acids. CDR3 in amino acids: CASSLWGMNTEAFF. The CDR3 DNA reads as TGTGCCAGCAGCTTATGGGGTATGAACACTGAAGCTTTCTTT.

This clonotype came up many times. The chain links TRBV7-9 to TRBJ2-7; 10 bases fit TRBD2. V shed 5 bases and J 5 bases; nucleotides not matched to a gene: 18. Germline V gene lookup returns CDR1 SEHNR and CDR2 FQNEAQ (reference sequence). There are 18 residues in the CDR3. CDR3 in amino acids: CASSHYVFRSGGNDEQYV. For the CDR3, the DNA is TGTGCCAGCAGCCATTATGTGTTTCGTAGCGGGGGGAACGACGAGCAGTACGTC.

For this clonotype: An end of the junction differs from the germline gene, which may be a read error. The CDR3 protein is CCARISGRADTGELFF. The DNA for the CDR3 is TGCTGTGCCCGGATTAGCGGGAGGGCCGACACCGGGGAGCTGTTTTTT. The chain employs TRBV20-1 and TRBJ2-2, with 11 bases fitting TRBD2. The V gene's germline CDR1 is DFQATT and CDR2 SNEGSKA (reference sequence). CDR3 length equals 16 residues.

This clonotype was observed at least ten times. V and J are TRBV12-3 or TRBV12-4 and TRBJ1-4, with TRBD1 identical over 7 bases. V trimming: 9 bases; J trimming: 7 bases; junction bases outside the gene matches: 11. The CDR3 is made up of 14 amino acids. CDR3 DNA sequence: TGTGCCAGTAACCGACAGGGCTTGTTTGAAAAACTGTTTTTT. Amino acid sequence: CASNRQGLFEKLFF.